One and the same sample provided the 8 T cell receptor beta chains below, sequenced in a study of cytomegalovirus exposure and HLA in healthy donors. Both 60 Vbeta primers and 13 Jbeta primers went into the PCR. Generated by immunoSEQ multiplex PCR, the TCRdb table keeps only in-frame clones and is missing some. The sample gives some 98,000 clones, roughly two thirds of which show up once; 2% to 3% is in the top ten. Sequenced sample: PBMCs. The receptor source for this set is a man over 45 in good health and CMV-seronegative.

The rearrangement links TRBV28 to TRBJ2-1, with 8 bases matching TRBD1. This CDR3 spans 12 amino acids. After removal of 7 bases from V and 5 bases from J, the junction contained 1 base not matched to a gene. Germline values: CDR1 MDHEN, CDR2 SYDVKM. The CDR3 nucleotides are TGTGCCAGCATGACAGGGGACAATGAGCAGTTCTTC. Translated, it gives CASMTGDNEQFF.

The genes are TRBV30 and TRBJ1-1, with TRBD1 identical over 12 bases. Germline CDR1 is GTSNPN and CDR2 is SVGIG (reference sequence). Trimming cost V 3 bases and J 0 bases; bases outside gene matches: 2. This CDR3 contains 15 residues. This CDR3 is CAWRGQGALNTEAFF. The CDR3 DNA reads as TGTGCCTGGAGGGGACAGGGGGCGTTGAACACTGAAGCTTTCTTT.

The chain couples TRBV6-1 to TRBJ2-5; TRBD2 is a possible D gene (6 bases). The CDR3 spans 13 residues. Trimming removed 6 bases from V and 2 bases from J, with 10 bases in between. Per germline, CDR1 MNHNS and CDR2 SASEGT. CDR3 DNA sequence: TGTGCCAGCAGCAGAGGGACTCAAGAGACCCAGTACTTC. The encoded protein is CASSRGTQETQYF.

The rearrangement links TRBV5-1 to TRBJ1-4; TRBD1 matches 11 bases. The CDR3 covers 15 residues. From germline, CDR1 is SGHRS and CDR2 YFSETQ. J lost 8 bases, V lost 4 bases, and 7 bases had no gene match. CDR3 amino acids: CASSAGQGAREKLFF. The CDR3 DNA sequence: TGCGCCAGCAGCGCAGGACAGGGGGCAAGGGAAAAACTGTTTTTT.

This clone showed up just once. The chain employs TRBV5-1 and TRBJ2-7; 7 positions agree with TRBD1. The CDR3 has 16 amino acids. CDR1 is SGHRS and CDR2 is YFSETQ in the germline V gene. Trimming cost V 0 bases and J 4 bases; bases outside gene matches: 10. Here the CDR3 reads CASSLVGGANKYEQYF. The CDR3 bases are TGCGCCAGCAGCTTGGTAGGGGGCGCGAATAAATACGAGCAGTACTTC.

The chain is built from TRBV11-2 and TRBJ2-3, with D unresolved. CDR3 size: 14 residues. Deletions cut 2 bases from V and 6 bases from J, with 12 bases between. Germline V lookup: CDR1 SGHAT, CDR2 FQNNGV. The chain's CDR3 is CASSLPPPVDTQYF. In DNA, the CDR3 is TGTGCCAGCAGCTTACCCCCTCCGGTGGATACGCAGTATTTT.

There are a few counts of this clone. The genes are TRBV6-6 and TRBJ1-2; 8 bases fit TRBD1. Germline lookup yields CDR1 MNHNY and CDR2 SVGAGI (reference sequence). The CDR3 length is 13 residues. V was pared by 5 bases and J by 4 bases, with 3 bases of the junction left unmatched. In nucleotides, the CDR3 is TGTGCCAGCAGTCCAGGGGGCGCCTATGGCTACACCTTC. Encoded protein: CASSPGGAYGYTF.

The table lists this clone with a few counts. The rearrangement uses TRBV29-1 and TRBJ2-2; weak D call: TRBD2 (6 bases). The germline V gene has CDR1 SQVTM and CDR2 ANQGSEA. The CDR3 has 12 amino acids. V was shortened by 3 bases and J by 4 bases, with 6 bases between the two germline ends. The CDR3 sequence: CSVEGLTGELFF. The DNA for the CDR3 is TGCAGCGTTGAGGGACTCACCGGGGAGCTGTTTTTT.